This T cell receptor beta chain was sequenced for a study of T cell responses to AZD1222 COVID-19 vaccine. Produced via immunoSEQ multiplex PCR; TCRdb's table is partial and in-frame only. The sample carries 140,000 or so clones, 90% to 95% recorded once. The CDR3 is 13 residues long. CDR1 is SNHLY and CDR2 is FYNNEI in the germline V gene. After removal of 6 bases from V and 8 bases from J, the junction contained 9 bases not matched to a gene. This clone is a singleton in its sample. The starting material was peripheral blood, obtained after recovery from COVID-19. This chain connects TRBV2 to TRBJ1-2, with 7 bases that match TRBD1. This clonotype was sampled from an adult who had recovered from COVID-19. The CDR3 sequence is CASSVTGDGGYTF. The CDR3 DNA reads as TGTGCCAGCAGCGTTACAGGGGACGGGGGCTACACCTTC. The full variable domain, its missing parts supplied by reference TRBV2 and TRBJ1-2, is EPEVTQTPSHQVTQMGQEVILRCVPISNHLYFYWYRQILGQKVEFLVSFYNNEISEKSEIFDDQFSVERPDGSNFTLKIRSTKLEDSAMYFCASSVTGDGGYTFGSGTRLTVV.